A selection of T cell receptor beta chains follows, all from one sample in a study of blood T cell repertoires in COVID-19. The repertoire was sequenced with immunoSEQ multiplex PCR; TCRdb's copy has only in-frame clones and lacks some. Here the sample spans roughly 100,000 clones, roughly three quarters being singletons. The specimen was peripheral blood. The receptors were gathered from a woman aged 80 or older with acute or convalescent COVID-19. Each CDR3 is given with its conserved first and last residue. D genes are given only for firm matches.

length	V	D	J	CDR3
11	TRBV5-1	.	TRBJ1-1	CASSLTGEAFF
12	TRBV6-6	.	TRBJ2-7	CASNTVSYEQYF
16	TRBV9	TRBD1	TRBJ2-1	CASSVGRRGTYNEQFF
13	TRBV27	.	TRBJ1-1	CASSLKGGTEAFF
16	TRBV7-2	TRBD2	TRBJ2-5	CASSLGGSGGHETQYF
14	TRBV25-1	TRBD1	TRBJ1-1	CASSPPDRVTEAFF
12	TRBV5-4	.	TRBJ1-2	CASSLDSYGYTF
12	TRBV6-5	.	TRBJ1-6	CASGQGGSPLHF
12	TRBV10-3	.	TRBJ2-5	CAIRPAGETQYF
15	TRBV19	TRBD2	TRBJ2-5	CASSIPTSGTETQYF
13	TRBV9	.	TRBJ1-1	CASSPTEPPRAFF
14	TRBV7-9	.	TRBJ1-2	CASSLAGGDYGYTF
14	TRBV28	.	TRBJ1-4	CASNTQSINEKLFF
14	TRBV7-2	.	TRBJ1-2	CASSLLSGVDGYTF
14	TRBV18	.	TRBJ2-6	CASSPFPVEGVLTF
14	TRBV18	.	TRBJ1-1	CASSPTKGDTEAFF
16	TRBV5-1	TRBD1	TRBJ2-2	CASSLRGRSNTGELFF
16	TRBV7-2	TRBD2	TRBJ2-2	CASSLGLAGGTGELFF
13	TRBV3-1/TRBV3-2	.	TRBJ1-1	CASSLRESGGAFF
15	TRBV19	TRBD2	TRBJ2-3	CASSVAGGVTDTQYF
16	TRBV21-1	.	TRBJ1-5	CASSLLADRGERPQHF
15	TRBV25-1	.	TRBJ2-7	CASSELGKSSEEQYF
13	TRBV28	.	TRBJ2-5	CASSFGLQETQYF
19	TRBV14	TRBD2	TRBJ2-4	CASSQEPLAGGLAKNIQYF
12	TRBV6-6	.	TRBJ1-1	CASNWISGEAFF
14	TRBV7-3	.	TRBJ2-2	CASSLTEASEELFF
15	TRBV27	TRBD1	TRBJ2-3	CASRLGTGGRGTQYF
15	TRBV5-1	.	TRBJ1-1	CASSLEAAMNTEAFF
14	TRBV6-5	.	TRBJ1-1	CASTSGGHNTEAFF
17	TRBV7-8	TRBD1	TRBJ1-5	CASSLDYSGQGNQPQHF
18	TRBV4-1	.	TRBJ1-5	CASSQEPAQTGINQPQHF
13	TRBV5-4	.	TRBJ2-7	CASSFRAGYEQYF
15	TRBV10-3	.	TRBJ1-5	CAISESNQANQPQHF
14	TRBV6-5	.	TRBJ1-2	CASSYSVVSGSYTF
16	TRBV2	.	TRBJ1-3	CASSEMGSLSGNTIYF
13	TRBV9	.	TRBJ2-1	CASSFQDSRQQFF
12	TRBV6-2/TRBV6-3	.	TRBJ2-3	CASSSVTDTQYF
19	TRBV11-2	.	TRBJ2-1	CASSPFFRGAGGIYNEQFF
14	TRBV9	.	TRBJ1-2	CASSGGSHAYGYTF
16	TRBV9	TRBD1	TRBJ1-2	CASTRTTGDRNYGYTF
15	TRBV2	TRBD1	TRBJ2-6	CASSEQGAGANVLTF
16	TRBV6-5	.	TRBJ1-6	CASSSGNGYIGSPLHF
16	TRBV19	TRBD2	TRBJ2-6	CASKLSGGTGANVLTF